This TCR beta chain was captured in a study of T cell clonality in common variable immunodeficiency. Of CVID subjects, about 14 were female and 25 to 30 male, mean age roughly 40. General observations from the study: T cell subpopulation sequencing would be needed to explain CVID clonality. CVID subjects showed higher TCRbeta clonality than healthy controls. Fewer deletions and N-nucleotide insertions were reportedly seen in common variable immunodeficiency TCR beta sequences.

The protocol was immunoSEQ multiplex PCR, while the TCRdb copy is restricted to in-frame clones and leaves out a portion. Observed in the sample are about 23,000 clones, none of them singletons. The CDR3 has 14 residues. Germline CDR1 reads SGHAT; CDR2 reads FQNNGV. V lost 1 base and J 0 bases, leaving 7 bases between the germline ends. Concerning this clone: Antigen: not known. The CDR3 end is not reached by the read, which stops 3 residues before it; the germline J gene fills it in.

The clonotype originates from a human donor with common variable immunodeficiency. Sequenced input: peripheral blood mononuclear cells. V and J are TRBV11-2 and TRBJ2-7; D is uncertain. CDR3 DNA (partial): TGTGCCAGCAGCTTAGTCCGGTTCTCCTACGAG. Translating gives CASSLVRFSYE. The CDR3 in its entirety is CASSLVRFSYEQYF.